This record covers a single T cell receptor (beta chain). Its antigen is not identified. The repertoire was sequenced with immunoSEQ multiplex PCR; TCRdb's copy has only in-frame clones and lacks some. Found here are 130,000 to 150,000 clones, around 88% of them singletons; the top ten hold about 3.3%. The ends lost 4 bases at V and 3 bases at J; junction bases unmatched: 9. Germline loops: CDR1 SGDLS, CDR2 YYNGEE. CDR3 size: 15 residues. The source of the sample is a study of T cell responses to AZD1222 COVID-19 vaccine. Whole-study results and caveats: Distributed over spike, vaccine-associated CD4 TCRs predominated at 160-218 and 743-854.

This rearrangement joins TRBV9 to TRBJ1-1; 7 nucleotides agree with TRBD1. The TCR sequence derives from an adult in good health. The input for sequencing was peripheral blood, taken on day 0 of MenACWY control vaccination. This CDR3 reads CASSPWDSPDTEAFF. CDR3 DNA sequence: TGTGCCAGCAGCCCTTGGGACAGTCCGGACACTGAAGCTTTCTTT.